This T cell receptor (beta chain) emerged from a study of T cell responses to AZD1222 COVID-19 vaccine. Overall study results and limits: Baseline antibody screening turned up just six or seven seropositive AZD1222 recipients. Spike-specific TCRs gained breadth and depth after people received two AZD1222 doses.

This clone was counted only a few times. Its antigen is undetermined. Germline CDR1 SGHTA, CDR2 FQGNSA. The length of the CDR3 is 15 residues. Trimming took 1 base from V and 2 from J; bases not matched to a gene: 3. Generated by immunoSEQ multiplex PCR, the TCRdb table keeps only in-frame clones and is missing some. Seen here are 150,000 to 180,000 clones, roughly nine tenths observed once, and the top ten hold 5.5%. The source was peripheral blood, collected on day 0 of MenACWY control vaccination. The rearrangement links TRBV7-2 to TRBJ1-2; TRBD1 aligns across 8 bases. The TCR comes from an adult in good health. CDR3 in DNA: TGTGCCAGCAGCTTAGACAACAGGGGGAACTATGGCTACACCTTC. It codes for CASSLDNRGNYGYTF.